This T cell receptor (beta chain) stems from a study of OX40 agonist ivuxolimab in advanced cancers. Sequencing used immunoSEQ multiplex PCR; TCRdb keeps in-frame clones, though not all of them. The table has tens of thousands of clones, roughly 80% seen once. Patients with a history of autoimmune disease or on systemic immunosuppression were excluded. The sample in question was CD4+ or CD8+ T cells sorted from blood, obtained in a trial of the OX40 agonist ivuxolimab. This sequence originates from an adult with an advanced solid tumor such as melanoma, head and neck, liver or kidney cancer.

The CDR3 nucleotides are TGTGCCAGCAGTTTACCCGGGAACACTGAAGCTTTCTTT. Its protein product is CASSLPGNTEAFF. This sequence joins TRBV28 and TRBJ1-1; no clear D gene. The germline V gene encodes CDR1 MDHEN and CDR2 SYDVKM. The length of the CDR3 is 13 residues. V was pared by 2 bases and J by 1 base, with 5 bases between.